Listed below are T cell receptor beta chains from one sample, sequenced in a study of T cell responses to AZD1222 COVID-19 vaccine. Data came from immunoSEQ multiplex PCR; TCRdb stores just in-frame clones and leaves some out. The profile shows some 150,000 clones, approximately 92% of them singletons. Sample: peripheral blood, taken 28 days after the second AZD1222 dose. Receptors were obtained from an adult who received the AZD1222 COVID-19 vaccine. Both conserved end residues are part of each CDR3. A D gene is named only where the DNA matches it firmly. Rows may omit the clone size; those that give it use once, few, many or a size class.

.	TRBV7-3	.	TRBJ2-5	CASSLNSPSQWAETQYF	TGTGCCAGCAGCTTAAATTCCCCTTCGCAATGGGCAGAGACCCAGTACTTC
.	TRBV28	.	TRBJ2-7	CASTPPRGGLGEQYF	TGTGCCAGCACCCCACCCAGGGGAGGCCTAGGAGAGCAGTACTTC
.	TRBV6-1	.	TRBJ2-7	CASSEAGRDYEQYF	TGTGCCAGCAGTGAAGCGGGGAGAGACTACGAGCAGTACTTC
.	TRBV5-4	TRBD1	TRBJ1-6	CASSLARGNSPLHF	TGTGCCAGCAGCTTGGCCAGGGGGAATTCACCCCTCCACTTT
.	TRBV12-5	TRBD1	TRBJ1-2	CASVGVTGGSWYGYTF	TGTGCTAGTGTCGGGGTAACAGGGGGTAGCTGGTATGGCTACACCTTC
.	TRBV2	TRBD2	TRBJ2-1	CASSESSSGAGEQFF	TGTGCCAGCAGTGAATCGTCTAGCGGGGCGGGTGAGCAGTTCTTC
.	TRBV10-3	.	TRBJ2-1	CAISEGYEQFF	TGTGCCATCAGTGAGGGGTATGAGCAGTTCTTC
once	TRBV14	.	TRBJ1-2	CASSPSRGVRVDYGYTF	TGTGCCAGCAGCCCGTCTAGAGGAGTCCGGGTGGACTATGGCTACACCTTC
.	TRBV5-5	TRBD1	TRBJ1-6	CASSTTTGLSLPLHF	TGTGCCAGCAGCACAACGACAGGGTTGAGTCTGCCCCTCCACTTT
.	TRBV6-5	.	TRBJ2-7	CASSYDAGSGNYEQYF	TGTGCCAGCAGTTACGACGCGGGGTCGGGGAATTACGAGCAGTACTTC
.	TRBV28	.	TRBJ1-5	CASSFSRDQPQHF	TGTGCCAGCAGTTTCTCCAGGGATCAGCCCCAGCATTTT
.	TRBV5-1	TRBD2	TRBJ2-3	CASSVASSGGTDTQYF	TGCGCCAGCAGCGTGGCTTCTAGCGGGGGCACAGATACGCAGTATTTT
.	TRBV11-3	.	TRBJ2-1	CASSHLGAGIYNEQFF	TGTGCCAGCAGCCACCTTGGGGCAGGTATATACAATGAGCAGTTCTTC
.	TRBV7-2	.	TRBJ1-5	CASSLAYSNQPQHF	TGTGCCAGCAGCTTAGCATATAGCAATCAGCCCCAGCATTTT
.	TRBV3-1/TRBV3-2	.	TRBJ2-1	CASSPDSSEQFF	TGTGCCAGCAGCCCCGACAGTAGTGAGCAGTTCTTC
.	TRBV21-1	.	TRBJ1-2	CASRRGGNYGYTF	TGTGCCAGCCGCCGGGGGGGCAATTATGGCTACACCTTC
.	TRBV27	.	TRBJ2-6	CASSWTAGANVLTF	TGTGCCAGCAGTTGGACGGCTGGGGCCAACGTCCTGACTTTC
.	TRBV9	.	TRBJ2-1	CASSVGVDNNEQFF	TGTGCCAGCAGCGTAGGCGTAGATAACAATGAGCAGTTCTTC
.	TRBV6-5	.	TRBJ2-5	CASRVRDKETQYF	TGTGCCAGCCGAGTGAGGGATAAAGAGACCCAGTACTTC
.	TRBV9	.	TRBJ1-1	CASSVMGATEAFF	TGTGCCAGCAGCGTAATGGGGGCTACTGAAGCTTTCTTT
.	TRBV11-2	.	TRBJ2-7	CASSLGVWGYEQYF	TGTGCCAGCAGCTTAGGGGTCTGGGGTTACGAGCAGTACTTC
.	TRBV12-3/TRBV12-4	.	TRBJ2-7	CASRAGQLYEQYF	TGTGCCAGCAGGGCGGGACAGCTCTACGAGCAGTACTTC
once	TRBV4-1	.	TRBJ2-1	CASSQDRGRASEQFF	TGCGCCAGCAGCCAAGATCGGGGCAGGGCTAGTGAGCAGTTCTTC
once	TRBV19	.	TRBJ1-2	CASSIQTADYGYTF	TGTGCCAGTAGTATTCAGACCGCCGACTATGGCTACACCTTC
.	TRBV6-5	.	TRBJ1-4	CASSPDRATNEKLFF	TGTGCCAGCAGCCCCGACAGAGCAACTAATGAAAAACTGTTTTTT
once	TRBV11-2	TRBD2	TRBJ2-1	CASSLRAPRRESSYNEQFF	TGTGCCAGCAGCTTACGGGCCCCTCGGCGGGAGAGCTCCTACAATGAGCAGTTCTTC
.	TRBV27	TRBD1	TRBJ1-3	CASSSGTGVGTIYF	TGTGCCAGCAGCTCCGGGACAGGGGTCGGCACCATATATTTT
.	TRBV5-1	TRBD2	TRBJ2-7	CASSLVAGGTYEQYF	TGCGCCAGCAGCTTGGTAGCGGGAGGGACCTACGAGCAGTACTTC
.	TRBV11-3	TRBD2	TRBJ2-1	CASSPTIAGEKNEQFF	TGTGCCAGCAGCCCGACCATAGCGGGAGAGAAAAATGAGCAGTTCTTC
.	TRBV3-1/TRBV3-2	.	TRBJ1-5	CASSQDSTQPQHF	TGTGCCAGCAGCCAAGATTCCACTCAGCCCCAGCATTTT
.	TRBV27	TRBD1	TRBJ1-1	CASFIRGLNTEAFF	TGTGCCAGTTTCATCAGGGGGTTGAACACTGAAGCTTTCTTT
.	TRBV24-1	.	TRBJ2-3	CATSDLGRENTQYF	TGTGCCACCAGTGATTTGGGACGGGAAAATACGCAGTATTTT
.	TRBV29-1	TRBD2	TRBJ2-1	CSVDRSGSSIPSQFF	TGCAGCGTTGATCGGAGCGGGAGTTCGATCCCGTCTCAGTTCTTC
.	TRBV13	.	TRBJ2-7	CASSPGTAAYEQYF	TGTGCCAGCAGCCCCGGGACGGCAGCCTACGAGCAGTACTTC
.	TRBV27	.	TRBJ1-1	CASSPRVIIGPEAFF	TGTGCCAGCAGTCCCCGTGTGATTATAGGGCCTGAAGCTTTCTTT
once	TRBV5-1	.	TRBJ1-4	CASSLEWGGYEKLFF	TGCGCCAGCAGCTTGGAATGGGGCGGGTATGAAAAACTGTTTTTT
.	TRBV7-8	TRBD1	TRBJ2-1	CASSSDRRLGDEQFF	TGTGCCAGCAGCTCGGACAGGCGCTTAGGCGATGAGCAGTTCTTC
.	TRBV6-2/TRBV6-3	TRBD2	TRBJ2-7	CASSFEKSGRALREQYF	TGTGCCAGCAGTTTCGAAAAAAGCGGGAGGGCCTTGCGGGAGCAGTACTTC
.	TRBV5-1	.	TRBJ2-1	CASSYDRYNEQFF	TGCGCCAGCAGCTACGATCGTTACAATGAGCAGTTCTTC
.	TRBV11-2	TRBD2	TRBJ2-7	CASSEGLAGGAEQYF	TGTGCCAGCAGCGAGGGACTAGCGGGAGGTGCCGAGCAGTACTTC
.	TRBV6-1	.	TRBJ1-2	CASSGSGWGPGDGYTF	TGTGCCAGCAGTGGGTCAGGGTGGGGGCCCGGTGATGGCTACACCTTC